The source of this T cell receptor beta chain is a study of cytomegalovirus exposure and HLA in healthy donors. Study-level points and caveats: Reportedly, TCR beta sequences accurately predicted HLA-A and HLA-B alleles in most subjects. Donors belonging to an Asian-associated ancestry cluster reportedly showed fewer N-insertions in productive TCRs than the roughly 680-donor mean, according to what a later analysis found. Later, an analysis found that common viral pathogens appeared to be linked with several of the most significant clusters.

Points on this clone: Its antigen is currently unknown.

60 Vbeta and 13 Jbeta primers were used in PCR. Only in-frame clones appear in the TCRdb table, and some are missing; sequencing was by immunoSEQ multiplex PCR. Here the sample spans about 160,000 clones, roughly 80% being singletons. This sequence was found in a girl aged 2 to 10 in good health and CMV-seropositive. What was sequenced was PBMCs.

Here the CDR3 DNA reads TGTGCCAGTAGTTACGGGGGTTCCTCCTACGAGCAGTACTTC. It translates to CASSYGGSSYEQYF. V gene TRBV19 combines with J gene TRBJ2-7; a possible D gene is TRBD2 (6 bases). CDR1 is LNHDA, CDR2 SQIVND, per germline (reference sequence). CDR3 length: 14 amino acids. The ends were cut back, 5 bases at V and 0 bases at J, with 11 bases in the middle.